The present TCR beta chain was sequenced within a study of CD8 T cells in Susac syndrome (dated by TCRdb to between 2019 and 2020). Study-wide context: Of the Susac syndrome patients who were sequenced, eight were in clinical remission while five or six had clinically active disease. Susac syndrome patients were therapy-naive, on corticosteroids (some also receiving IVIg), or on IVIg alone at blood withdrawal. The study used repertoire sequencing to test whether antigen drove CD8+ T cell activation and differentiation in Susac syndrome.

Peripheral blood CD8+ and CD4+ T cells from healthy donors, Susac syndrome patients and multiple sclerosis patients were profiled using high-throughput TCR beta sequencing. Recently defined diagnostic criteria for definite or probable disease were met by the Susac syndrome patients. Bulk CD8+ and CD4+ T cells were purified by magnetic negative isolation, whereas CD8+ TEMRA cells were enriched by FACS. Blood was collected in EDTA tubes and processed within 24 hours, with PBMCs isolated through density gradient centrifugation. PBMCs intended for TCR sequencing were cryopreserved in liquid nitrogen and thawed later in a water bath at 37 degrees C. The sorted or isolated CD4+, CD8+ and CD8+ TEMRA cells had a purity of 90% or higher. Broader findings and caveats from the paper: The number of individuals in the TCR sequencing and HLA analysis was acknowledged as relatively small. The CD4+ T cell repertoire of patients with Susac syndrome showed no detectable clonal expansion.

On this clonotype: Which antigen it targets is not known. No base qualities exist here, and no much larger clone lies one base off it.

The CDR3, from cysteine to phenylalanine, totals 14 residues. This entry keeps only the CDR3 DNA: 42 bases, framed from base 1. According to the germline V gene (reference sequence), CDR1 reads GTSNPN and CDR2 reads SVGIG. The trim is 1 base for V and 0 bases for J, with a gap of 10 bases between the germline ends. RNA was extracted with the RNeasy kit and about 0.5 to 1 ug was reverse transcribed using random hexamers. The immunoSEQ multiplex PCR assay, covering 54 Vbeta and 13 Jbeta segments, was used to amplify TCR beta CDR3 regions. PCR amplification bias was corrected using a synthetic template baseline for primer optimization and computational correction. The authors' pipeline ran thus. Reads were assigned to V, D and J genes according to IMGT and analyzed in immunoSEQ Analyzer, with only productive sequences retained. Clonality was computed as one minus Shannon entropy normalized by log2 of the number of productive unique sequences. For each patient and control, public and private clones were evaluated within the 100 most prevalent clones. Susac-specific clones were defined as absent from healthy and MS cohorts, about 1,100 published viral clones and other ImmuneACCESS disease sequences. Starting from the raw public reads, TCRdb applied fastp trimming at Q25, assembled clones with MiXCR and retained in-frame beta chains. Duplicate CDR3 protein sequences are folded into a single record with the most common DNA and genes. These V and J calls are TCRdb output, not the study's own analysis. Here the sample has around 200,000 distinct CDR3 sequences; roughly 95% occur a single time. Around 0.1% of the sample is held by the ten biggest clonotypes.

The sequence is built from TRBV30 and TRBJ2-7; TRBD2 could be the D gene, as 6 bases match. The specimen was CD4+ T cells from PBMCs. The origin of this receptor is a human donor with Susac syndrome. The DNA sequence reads TGTGCCTGGAGTGGGGGAGGCATCTCCTACGAGCAGTACTTC. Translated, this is CAWSGGGISYEQYF.